In its sample, the clone carrying this T cell receptor (beta chain) was seen a few times. Its cognate antigen is unknown. Each CDR3 protein gets one entry after TCRdb re-called the reads with MiXCR. Of roughly 230,000 distinct CDR3 sequences listed, roughly 22% are singletons. This specimen comes from a study of T cell repertoires in cytomegalovirus infection. For the study at large: Public TCR beta signatures provided an indication of both CMV infection and a matching HLA type.

The CDR3 length is 15 residues. J gave up 1 base and V 4 bases, and 6 bases lay outside the gene matches. The V gene's germline CDR1 is KGHSH and CDR2 LQKENI. General study points: Summed public TCR beta family frequency identified CMV carriers bearing the relevant HLA.

The genes are TRBV18 and TRBJ2-5, with 7 bases aligning to TRBD2. The TCR comes from a human donor in good health (CMV status not recorded). Some clones in this sample may be carry-over from other donors' samples. Material: CD8+ T cells from PBMCs. CDR3 amino acids: CASSLTTSLQETQYF. The CDR3 nucleotides read TGTGCCAGCTCACTCACGACTAGCCTCCAAGAGACCCAGTACTTC.